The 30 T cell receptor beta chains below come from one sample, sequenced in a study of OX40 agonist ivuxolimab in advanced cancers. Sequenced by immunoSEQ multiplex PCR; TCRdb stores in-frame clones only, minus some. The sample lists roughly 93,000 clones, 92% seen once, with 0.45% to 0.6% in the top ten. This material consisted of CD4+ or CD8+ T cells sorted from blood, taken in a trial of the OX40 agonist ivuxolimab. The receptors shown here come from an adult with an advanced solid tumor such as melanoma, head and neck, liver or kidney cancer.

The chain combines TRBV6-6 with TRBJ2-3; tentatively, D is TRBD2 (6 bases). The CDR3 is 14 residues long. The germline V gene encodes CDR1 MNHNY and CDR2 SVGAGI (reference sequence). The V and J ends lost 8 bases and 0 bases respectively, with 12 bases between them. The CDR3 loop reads CASAGGASTDTQYF. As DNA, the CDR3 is TGTGCCAGCGCCGGAGGGGCTAGCACAGATACGCAGTATTTT.

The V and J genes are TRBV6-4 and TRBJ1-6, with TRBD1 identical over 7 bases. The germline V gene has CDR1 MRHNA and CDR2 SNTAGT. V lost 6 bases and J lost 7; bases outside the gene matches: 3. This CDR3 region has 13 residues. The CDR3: CASRGTANSPLHF. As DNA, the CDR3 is TGTGCCAGCAGGGGGACAGCGAATTCACCCCTCCACTTT.

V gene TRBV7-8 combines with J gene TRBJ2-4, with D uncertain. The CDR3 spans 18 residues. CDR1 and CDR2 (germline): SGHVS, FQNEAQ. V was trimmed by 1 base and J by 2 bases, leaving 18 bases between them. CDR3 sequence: CASSLGVVPVGPKNIQYF. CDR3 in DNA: TGTGCCAGCAGCTTAGGGGTCGTTCCGGTAGGCCCCAAAAACATTCAGTACTTC.

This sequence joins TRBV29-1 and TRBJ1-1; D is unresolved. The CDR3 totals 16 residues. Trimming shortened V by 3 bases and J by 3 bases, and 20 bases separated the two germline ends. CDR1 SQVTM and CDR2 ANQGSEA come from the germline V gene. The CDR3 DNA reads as TGCAGCGTTGATGCAGGTCAAAGTTCCCCACACACTGAAGCTTTCTTT. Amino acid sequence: CSVDAGQSSPHTEAFF.

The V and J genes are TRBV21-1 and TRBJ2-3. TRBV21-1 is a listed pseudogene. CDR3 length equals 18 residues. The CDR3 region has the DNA TGTGCCAGCAGCAAAGTTAAGTGGGGACCTAACCACACAGATACGCAGTATTTT. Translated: CASSKVKWGPNHTDTQYF.

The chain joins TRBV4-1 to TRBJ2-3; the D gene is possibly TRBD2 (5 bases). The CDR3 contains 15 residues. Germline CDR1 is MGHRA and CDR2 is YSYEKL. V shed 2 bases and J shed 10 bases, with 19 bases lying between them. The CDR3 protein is CASSQRRASPESQYF. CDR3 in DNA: TGCGCCAGCAGCCAAAGGCGGGCTAGCCCCGAGTCGCAGTATTTT.

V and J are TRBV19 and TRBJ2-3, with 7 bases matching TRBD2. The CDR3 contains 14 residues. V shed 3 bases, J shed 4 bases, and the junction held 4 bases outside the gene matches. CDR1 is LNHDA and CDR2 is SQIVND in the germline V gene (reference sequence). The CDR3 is CASSMGLAADTQYF. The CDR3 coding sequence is TGTGCCAGTAGTATGGGGCTAGCGGCAGATACGCAGTATTTT.

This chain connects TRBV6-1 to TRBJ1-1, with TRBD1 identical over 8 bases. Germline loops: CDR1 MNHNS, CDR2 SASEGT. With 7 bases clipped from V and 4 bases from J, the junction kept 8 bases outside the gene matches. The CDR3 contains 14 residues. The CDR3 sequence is CASTLDRVVTEAFF. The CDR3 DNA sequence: TGTGCCAGCACTCTGGACAGGGTCGTCACTGAAGCTTTCTTT.

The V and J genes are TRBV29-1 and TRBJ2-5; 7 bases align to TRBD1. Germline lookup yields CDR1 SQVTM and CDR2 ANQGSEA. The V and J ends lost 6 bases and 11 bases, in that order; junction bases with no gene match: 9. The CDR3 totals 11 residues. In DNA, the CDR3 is TGCAGCGTGAGACAGGGAAACGGGCAGTACTTC. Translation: CSVRQGNGQYF.

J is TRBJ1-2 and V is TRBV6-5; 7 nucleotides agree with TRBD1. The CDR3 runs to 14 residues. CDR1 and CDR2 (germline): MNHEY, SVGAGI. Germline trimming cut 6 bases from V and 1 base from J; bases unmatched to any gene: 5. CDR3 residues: CASRRGQNNYGYTF. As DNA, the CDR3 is TGTGCCAGCAGGCGGGGACAGAATAACTATGGCTACACCTTC.

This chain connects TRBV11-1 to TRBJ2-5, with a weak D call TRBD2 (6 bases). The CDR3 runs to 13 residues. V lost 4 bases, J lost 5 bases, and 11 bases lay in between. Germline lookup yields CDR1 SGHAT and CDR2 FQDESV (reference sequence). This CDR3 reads CASSSGLRETQYF. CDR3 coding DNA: TGTGCCAGCAGCTCGGGACTCCGCGAGACCCAGTACTTC. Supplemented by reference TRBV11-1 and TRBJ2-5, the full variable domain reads EAEVAQSPRYKITEKSQAVAFWCDPISGHATLYWYRQILGQGPELLVQFQDESVVDDSQLPKDRFSAERLKGVDSTLKIQPAELGDSAMYLCASSSGLRETQYFGPGTRLLVL.

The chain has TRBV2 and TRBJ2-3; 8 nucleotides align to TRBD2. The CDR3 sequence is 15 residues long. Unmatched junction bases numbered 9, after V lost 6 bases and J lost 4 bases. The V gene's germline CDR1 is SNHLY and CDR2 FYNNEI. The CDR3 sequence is CASRLLTSAADTQYF. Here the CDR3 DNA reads TGTGCCAGCAGGCTGTTGACTAGCGCGGCAGATACGCAGTATTTT.

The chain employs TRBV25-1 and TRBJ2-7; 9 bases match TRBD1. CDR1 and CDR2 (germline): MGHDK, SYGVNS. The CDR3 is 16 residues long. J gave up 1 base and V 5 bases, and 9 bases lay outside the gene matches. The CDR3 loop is CASSPRGQGHSYEQYF. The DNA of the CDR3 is TGTGCCAGCAGTCCCCGGGGACAGGGTCATTCCTACGAGCAGTACTTC.

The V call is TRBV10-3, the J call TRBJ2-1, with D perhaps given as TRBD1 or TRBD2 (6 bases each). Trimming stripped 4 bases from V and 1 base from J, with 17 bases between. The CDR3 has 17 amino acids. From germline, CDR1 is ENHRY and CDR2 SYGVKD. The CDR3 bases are TGTGCCATCAGTGTAGGGGGAGCGGGTAGGTCCTACAATGAGCAGTTCTTC. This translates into CAISVGGAGRSYNEQFF.

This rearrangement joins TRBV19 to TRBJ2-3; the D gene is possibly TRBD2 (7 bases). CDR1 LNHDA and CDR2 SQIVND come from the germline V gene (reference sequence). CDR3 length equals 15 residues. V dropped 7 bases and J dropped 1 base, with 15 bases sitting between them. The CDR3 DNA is TGTGCCAGTACCGGAGGGGGGGACGGCACAGATACGCAGTATTTT. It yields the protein CASTGGGDGTDTQYF. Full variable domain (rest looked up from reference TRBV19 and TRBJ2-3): DGGITQSPKYLFRKEGQNVTLSCEQNLNHDAMYWYRQDPGQGLRLIYYSQIVNDFQKGDIAEGYSVSREKKESFPLTVTSAQKNPTAFYLCASTGGGDGTDTQYFGPGTRLTVL.

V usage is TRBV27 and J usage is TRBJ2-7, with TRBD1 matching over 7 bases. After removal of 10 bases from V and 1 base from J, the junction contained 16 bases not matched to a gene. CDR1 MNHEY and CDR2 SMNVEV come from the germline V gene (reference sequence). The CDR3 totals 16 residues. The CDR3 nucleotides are TGTGCCAAAGACAGGGCCCTCCTGATGGAATCCTACGAGCAGTACTTC. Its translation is CAKDRALLMESYEQYF.

CDR3 residues: CASSRPSSGRQETQYF. The CDR3 coding sequence is TGTGCCAGCAGCCGACCGAGTAGCGGGAGGCAAGAGACCCAGTACTTC. This chain uses TRBV7-9 with TRBJ2-5; TRBD2 aligns across 10 bases. The CDR3 extends over 16 amino acids. Per the germline V gene, CDR1 is SEHNR and CDR2 is FQNEAQ (reference sequence). Trimming cost V 5 bases and J 2 bases; bases outside gene matches: 8. Based on the CDR3 plus reference TRBV7-9 and TRBJ2-5, the full variable domain is DTGVSQNPRHKITKRGQNVTFRCDPISEHNRLYWYRQTLGQGPEFLTYFQNEAQLEKSRLLSDRFSAERPKGSFSTLEIQRTEQGDSAMYLCASSRPSSGRQETQYFGPGTRLLVL.

CDR3 coding DNA: TGTGCCAGCAGCACCGATGGGGTTCTGTCCTACAATGAGCAGTTCTTC. Residues: CASSTDGVLSYNEQFF. This chain connects TRBV5-8 to TRBJ2-1; D is undetermined. Per the germline V gene, CDR1 is SGHTS and CDR2 is YDEGEE. V lost 4 bases and J lost 1, with 15 bases in between. This CDR3 comprises 16 residues.

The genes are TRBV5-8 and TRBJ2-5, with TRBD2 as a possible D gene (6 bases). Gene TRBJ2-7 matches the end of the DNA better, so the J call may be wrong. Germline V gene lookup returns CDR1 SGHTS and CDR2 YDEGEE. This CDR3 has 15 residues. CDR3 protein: CASSSGTFAGYEQYF. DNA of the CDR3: TGTGCCAGCAGCTCAGGGACCTTCGCGGGGTACGAGCAGTACTTC.

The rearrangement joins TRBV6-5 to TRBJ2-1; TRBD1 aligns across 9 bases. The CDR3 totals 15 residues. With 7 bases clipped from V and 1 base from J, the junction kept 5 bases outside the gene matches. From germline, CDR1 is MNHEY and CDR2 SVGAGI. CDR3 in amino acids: CASTTGGESYNEQFF. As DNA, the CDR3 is TGTGCCAGCACCACAGGGGGCGAGTCCTACAATGAGCAGTTCTTC.

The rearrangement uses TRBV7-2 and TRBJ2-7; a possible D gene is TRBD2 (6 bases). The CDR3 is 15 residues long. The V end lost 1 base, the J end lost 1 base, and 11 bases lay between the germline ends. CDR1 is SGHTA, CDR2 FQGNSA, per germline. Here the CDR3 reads CASSLGAGPSYEQYF. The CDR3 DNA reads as TGTGCCAGCAGCTTAGGTGCGGGACCTTCCTACGAGCAGTACTTC.

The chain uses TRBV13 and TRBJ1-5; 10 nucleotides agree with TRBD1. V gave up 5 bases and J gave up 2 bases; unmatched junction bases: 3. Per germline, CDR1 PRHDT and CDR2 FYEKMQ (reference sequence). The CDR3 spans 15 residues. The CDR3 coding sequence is TGTGCCAGCAGCCGACAGGGGGCAGGCAATCAGCCCCAGCATTTT. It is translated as CASSRQGAGNQPQHF.

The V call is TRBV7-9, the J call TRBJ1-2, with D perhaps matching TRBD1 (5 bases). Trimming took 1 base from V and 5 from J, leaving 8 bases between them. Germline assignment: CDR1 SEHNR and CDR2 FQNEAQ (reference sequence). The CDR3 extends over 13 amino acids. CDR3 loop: CASSLDQGYGYTF. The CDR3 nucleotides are TGTGCCAGCAGCTTAGATCAGGGATATGGCTACACCTTC.

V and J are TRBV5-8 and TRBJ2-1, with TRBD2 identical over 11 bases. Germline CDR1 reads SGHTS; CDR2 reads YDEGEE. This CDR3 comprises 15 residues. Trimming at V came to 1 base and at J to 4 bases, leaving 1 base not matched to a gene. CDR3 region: CASSLWTSGYNEQFF. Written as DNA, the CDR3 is TGTGCCAGCAGCTTGTGGACTAGCGGGTACAATGAGCAGTTCTTC.

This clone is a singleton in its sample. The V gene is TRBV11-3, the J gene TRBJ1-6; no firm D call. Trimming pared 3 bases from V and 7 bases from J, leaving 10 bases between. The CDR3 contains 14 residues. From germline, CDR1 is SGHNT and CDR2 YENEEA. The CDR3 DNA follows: TGTGCCAGCAGCTTTTGGGGAGCGAATTCACCCCTCCACTTT. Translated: CASSFWGANSPLHF.

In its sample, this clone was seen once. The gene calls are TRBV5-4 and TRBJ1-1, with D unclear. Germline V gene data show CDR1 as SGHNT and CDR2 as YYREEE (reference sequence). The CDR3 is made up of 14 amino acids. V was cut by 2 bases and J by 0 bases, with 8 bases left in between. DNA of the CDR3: TGTGCCAGCAGCTTCGGAGGGTTGAACACTGAAGCTTTCTTT. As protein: CASSFGGLNTEAFF.

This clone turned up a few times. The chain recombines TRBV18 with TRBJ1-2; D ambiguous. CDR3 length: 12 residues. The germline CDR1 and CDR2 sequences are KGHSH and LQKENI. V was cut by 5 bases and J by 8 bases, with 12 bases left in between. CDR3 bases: TGTGCCAGCTCAACAACACGGGAGGGCTACACCTTC. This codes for CASSTTREGYTF.

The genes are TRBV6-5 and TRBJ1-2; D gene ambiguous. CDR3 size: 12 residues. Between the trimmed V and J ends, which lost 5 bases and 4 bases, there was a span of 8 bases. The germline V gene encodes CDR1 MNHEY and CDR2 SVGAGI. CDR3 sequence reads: CASSEWVYGYTF. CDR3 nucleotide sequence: TGTGCCAGCAGTGAATGGGTCTATGGCTACACCTTC.

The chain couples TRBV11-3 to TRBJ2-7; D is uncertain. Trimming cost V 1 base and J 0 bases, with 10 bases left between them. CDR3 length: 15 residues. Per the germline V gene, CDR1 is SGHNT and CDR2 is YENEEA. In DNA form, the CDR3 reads TGTGCCAGCAGCTTAGTGCCAGGTTCCTCCTACGAGCAGTACTTC. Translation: CASSLVPGSSYEQYF.

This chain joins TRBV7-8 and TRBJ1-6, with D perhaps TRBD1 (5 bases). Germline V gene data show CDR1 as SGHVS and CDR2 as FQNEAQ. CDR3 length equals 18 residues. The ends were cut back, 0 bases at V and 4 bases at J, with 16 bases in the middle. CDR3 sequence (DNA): TGTGCCAGCAGCTTAGCTTCGGGACCGTCGAATTATAATTCACCCCTCCACTTT. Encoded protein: CASSLASGPSNYNSPLHF.